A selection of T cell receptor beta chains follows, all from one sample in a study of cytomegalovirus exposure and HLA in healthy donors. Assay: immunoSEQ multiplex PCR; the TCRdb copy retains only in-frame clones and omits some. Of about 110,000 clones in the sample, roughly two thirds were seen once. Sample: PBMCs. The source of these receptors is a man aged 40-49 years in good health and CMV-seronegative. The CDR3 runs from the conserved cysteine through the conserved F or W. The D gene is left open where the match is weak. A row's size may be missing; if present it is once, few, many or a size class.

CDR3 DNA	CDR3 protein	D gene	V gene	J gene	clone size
TGTGCCAGCTCACCGCAACCGGCCGGGACAGGGGATTCACCCCTCCACTTT	CASSPQPAGTGDSPLHF	TRBD1	TRBV18	TRBJ1-6	-
TGCGCCAGCAGCCCGCCGGGGGAAGTGAACACTGAAGCTTTCTTT	CASSPPGEVNTEAFF	-	TRBV5-1	TRBJ1-1	-
TGTGCCAGCAGCCAAGCGGGGTCGGGCACCGGGGAGCTGTTTTTT	CASSQAGSGTGELFF	TRBD2	TRBV5-6	TRBJ2-2	-
TGTGCCTGGAGTACTGAGCCTAATGAAAAACTGTTTTTT	CAWSTEPNEKLFF	-	TRBV30	TRBJ1-4	-
TGCGCCAGCAGAGACCGGGACAGGGATAATAATTCACCCCTCCACTTT	CASRDRDRDNNSPLHF	TRBD1	TRBV5-1	TRBJ1-6	-
TGTGCCAGCAGCTTAGTCAGGGGTAGCAATCAGCCCCAGCATTTT	CASSLVRGSNQPQHF	-	TRBV7-2	TRBJ1-5	-
TGTGCCAGCAGCTTAGCGGGCGGCTACACCTTC	CASSLAGGYTF	-	TRBV7-2	TRBJ1-2	-
TGTGCCAGCAGCCTGGGGACTAGCGAGTCCTACGAGCAGTACTTC	CASSLGTSESYEQYF	TRBD2	TRBV7-2	TRBJ2-7	-
TGTGCCACTTTAGGTGGGGGGGTGAGCAATCAGCCCCAGCATTTT	CATLGGGVSNQPQHF	-	TRBV19	TRBJ1-5	-
TGCGCCAGCAGCTACACGACAGGGGGCGGAGATACGCAGTATTTT	CASSYTTGGGDTQYF	TRBD1	TRBV5-1	TRBJ2-3	-
TGTGCCTGGAGTGTTGAGACCGGGACAGGGGACGGCTACACCTTC	CAWSVETGTGDGYTF	TRBD1	TRBV30	TRBJ1-2	-
TGTGCCAGCAGCCCGGGGAGGGGGAGTTACGAGCAGTACTTC	CASSPGRGSYEQYF	-	TRBV5-4	TRBJ2-7	-
TGTGCCAGCAGCCCCCAGCTGGGACAGGGGAGCGAGCAGTACTTC	CASSPQLGQGSEQYF	TRBD1	TRBV11-2	TRBJ2-7	-
TGCAGCGTTGACGTGACTCCGGGATCTACCACAACTTTCTTT	CSVDVTPGSTTTFF	-	TRBV29-1	TRBJ1-1	-
TGCGCCAGCAGCCAAGACCTCCGGGACAGAGAGCAGTATTTT	CASSQDLRDREQYF	TRBD1	TRBV4-1	TRBJ2-3	-
TGTGCCAGCACCCGAACGACCCCCCTAGGGGACAGAGCCTACGAGCAGTACTTC	CASTRTTPLGDRAYEQYF	TRBD1	TRBV2	TRBJ2-7	-
TGTGCCAGCAGCTCCCAAGTGGGAGACGAGCAGTACTTC	CASSSQVGDEQYF	-	TRBV7-2	TRBJ2-7	-
TGTGCCAGCAGTTACGGAGGAAATCAGCCCCAGCATTTT	CASSYGGNQPQHF	-	TRBV6-6	TRBJ1-5	-
TGTGCCAGCAGCCCCGGTAGCTACGAGCAGTACTTC	CASSPGSYEQYF	-	TRBV7-9	TRBJ2-7	-
TGCGCCAGCAGCCCGGACAGGGGTGGAGAGACCCAGTACTTC	CASSPDRGGETQYF	TRBD1	TRBV5-1	TRBJ2-5	-
TGTGCCAGCAGCGTTAACAGGGGCAGGGAGACCCAGTACTTC	CASSVNRGRETQYF	TRBD1	TRBV9	TRBJ2-5	-
TGTGCCAGCAGCTTACTGTGGGGGGAATTTGGCTACACCTTC	CASSLLWGEFGYTF	-	TRBV7-9	TRBJ1-2	-
TGTGCCAGCAGCTCCCTTAGCGGGGGGGCCTACGAGCAGTACTTC	CASSSLSGGAYEQYF	TRBD2	TRBV7-8	TRBJ2-7	-
TGTGCCAGCAGTGGCGACAGCTCGAACACCGGGGAGCTGTTTTTT	CASSGDSSNTGELFF	-	TRBV2	TRBJ2-2	-
TGTGCCAGCAGCGTAGACATAAACTATGGCTACACCTTC	CASSVDINYGYTF	-	TRBV9	TRBJ1-2	-
TGCGCCAGCAGCCCGGGGGGTGGAGGCTCTGGAAACACCATATATTTT	CASSPGGGGSGNTIYF	-	TRBV4-1	TRBJ1-3	-
TGTGCCAGCAGCGTACGAGGGGGTGAGACCCAGTACTTC	CASSVRGGETQYF	-	TRBV9	TRBJ2-5	-
TGTGCCAGCAGTTTGAGGGACAGGTATAATGGCTACACCTTC	CASSLRDRYNGYTF	TRBD1	TRBV28	TRBJ1-2	few
TGTGCCAGCAGCGAAGAGGAGTATAGCAATCAGCCCCAGCATTTT	CASSEEEYSNQPQHF	-	TRBV7-9	TRBJ1-5	-
TGTGCCAGCGCCCGAGGGACAGGCCAAGTCTACGAGCAGTACTTC	CASARGTGQVYEQYF	TRBD1	TRBV28	TRBJ2-7	-
TGTGCCAGCAGCCCCGGGGGCACAGATACGCAGTATTTT	CASSPGGTDTQYF	-	TRBV6-5	TRBJ2-3	-
TGTGCCAGCAGGGAACTGCAGGGGGCTAACTATGGCTACACCTTC	CASRELQGANYGYTF	TRBD1	TRBV6-1	TRBJ1-2	-
TGTGCCAGCAGCTTGGGGGGACAGACCTACGAGCAGTACTTC	CASSLGGQTYEQYF	TRBD1	TRBV5-4	TRBJ2-7	-
TGTGCCAGCAGCGAGGGACTAGTGGTTCAGTTCTTC	CASSEGLVVQFF	TRBD2	TRBV7-2	TRBJ2-1	-
TGCGCCAGCAGCCCACAGGTCGGAGATACGCAGTATTTT	CASSPQVGDTQYF	-	TRBV5-1	TRBJ2-3	-
TGTGCCAGCTCACCTTTGGGCGATCAGCCCCAGCATTTT	CASSPLGDQPQHF	-	TRBV18	TRBJ1-5	-
TGTGCCAGCAGCTTAGGCGGGACAGGGGCGCTAGCGGGGGACGAGCAGTACTTC	CASSLGGTGALAGDEQYF	-	TRBV7-6	TRBJ2-7	-
TGTGCCAGCAGTCTACAGGGGGCAACTAATGAAAAACTGTTTTTT	CASSLQGATNEKLFF	TRBD1	TRBV7-8	TRBJ1-4	-
TGTGCCAGCAGCTTAGTGGGGTTAGCGGGGGCTGCCGGGGAAGAGACCCAGTACTTC	CASSLVGLAGAAGEETQYF	TRBD2	TRBV7-9	TRBJ2-5	-
TGCGCCAGCAGCCTCGAGACGGGGACAGGGACGGGGGCAGAGACCCAGTACTTC	CASSLETGTGTGAETQYF	TRBD1	TRBV4-1	TRBJ2-5	-
TGTGCCAGCAGCTCCCCTCCAGTGTACGAGCAGTACTTC	CASSSPPVYEQYF	-	TRBV7-2	TRBJ2-7	few
TGTGCCAGCAGCGGTCATGCTAGCGGGGCTTTCAATGAGCAGTTCTTC	CASSGHASGAFNEQFF	TRBD2	TRBV7-3	TRBJ2-1	-
TGTGCCAGCAGCGTGGGACAGGGGGACTATGGCTACACCTTC	CASSVGQGDYGYTF	TRBD1	TRBV9	TRBJ1-2	few
TGTGCCAGTAGTGCTACCGGGACAGGGGCCTATGGCTACACCTTC	CASSATGTGAYGYTF	TRBD1	TRBV19	TRBJ1-2	-
TGTGCCAGCAGCGTCCTGGGACAGCGGGGGGACGAGCAGTACTTC	CASSVLGQRGDEQYF	TRBD2	TRBV9	TRBJ2-7	-